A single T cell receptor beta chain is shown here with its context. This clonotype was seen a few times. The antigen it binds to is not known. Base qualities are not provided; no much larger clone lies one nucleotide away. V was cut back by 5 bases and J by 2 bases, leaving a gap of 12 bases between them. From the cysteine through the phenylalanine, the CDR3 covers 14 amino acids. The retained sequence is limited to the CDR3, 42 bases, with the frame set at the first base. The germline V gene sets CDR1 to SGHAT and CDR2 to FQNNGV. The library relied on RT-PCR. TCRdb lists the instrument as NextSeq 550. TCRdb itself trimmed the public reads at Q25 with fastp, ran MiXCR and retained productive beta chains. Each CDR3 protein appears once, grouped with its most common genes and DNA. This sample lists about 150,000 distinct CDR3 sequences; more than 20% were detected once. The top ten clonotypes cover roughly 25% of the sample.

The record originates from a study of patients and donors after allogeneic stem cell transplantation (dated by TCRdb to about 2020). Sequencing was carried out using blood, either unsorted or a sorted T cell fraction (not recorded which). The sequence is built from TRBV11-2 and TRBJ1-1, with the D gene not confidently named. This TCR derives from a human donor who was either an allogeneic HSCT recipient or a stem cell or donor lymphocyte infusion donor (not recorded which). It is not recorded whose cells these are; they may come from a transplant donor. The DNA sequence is TGTGCCAGCAGCCCCCTCGAGGGAAACACTGAAGCTTTCTTT. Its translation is CASSPLEGNTEAFF.